This T cell receptor beta chain was identified in a study of blood T cells in healthy people across ages. Primers used in a second PCR of roughly 6 to 11 cycles were a sample-barcoded 5' primer and a J-beta primer mix. TCRdb called the 5' RACE reads again in MiXCR, with one record for every CDR3 protein. In the table there are 1.5 million to 2 million distinct CDR3 sequences, about 28% of which are singletons. Germline-derived CDR1 and CDR2 are SQVTM and ANQGSEA. Trimming pared 5 bases from V and 0 bases from J, leaving 5 bases between. The CDR3 spans 12 residues. Total RNA, at least 5.5 micrograms per sample, was extracted from PBMCs.

The sequenced sample consisted of blood. The chain couples TRBV29-1 to TRBJ1-5, with no clear D. This receptor was obtained from a woman aged 25-40 years in good health. The chain's CDR3 is CSVINSNQPQHF. The CDR3 bases are TGCAGCGTTATTAATAGCAATCAGCCCCAGCATTTT.